A single sample is the source of the 32 T cell receptor beta chains below, sequenced in a study of control samples from healthy donors and cancer patients (TCRdb year 2020). The library was prepared using the immunoSEQ multiplex PCR assay. In its TCRdb copy, this immuneACCESS table keeps in-frame sequences only and misses some clones. Where compared with another copy, unresolved V genes explain less than half of these, and the others have no known cause. For this sample there are 120,000 to 150,000 clones; roughly 93% appear just once. Jointly, the top ten make up 5.8% of the sample. The specimen sequenced was blood. Receptors originate from a man aged 18 to 35 in good health.

The chain uses TRBV29-1 and TRBJ2-2; no clear D gene. The germline gives CDR1 SQVTM, CDR2 ANQGSEA. V was pared by 8 bases and J by 5 bases, with 9 bases between. The length of the CDR3 is 11 residues. This chain's CDR3 is CSIRWTGELFF. The CDR3, as DNA: TGCAGCATTCGATGGACCGGGGAGCTGTTTTTT.

The chain is built from TRBV4-1 and TRBJ2-1; D tentatively fits TRBD1 or TRBD2 (5 bases each). Germline loops: CDR1 MGHRA, CDR2 YSYEKL. CDR3 size: 14 residues. V lost 5 bases and J 15 bases, leaving 23 bases between the germline ends. Here the CDR3 reads CASSATRATAHRFF. CDR3 bases: TGCGCCAGCAGCGCTACGAGGGCGACAGCTCATCGGTTCTTC.

This clone has just one count. V gene TRBV6-2 or TRBV6-3 combines with J gene TRBJ2-5; TRBD1 is a possible D gene (6 bases). The V gene lost 4 bases and the J gene lost 3 bases, with 6 bases spanning the gap. This CDR3 is 12 amino acids long. Germline values: CDR1 MNHEY, CDR2 SVGEGT. The CDR3 reads CASSSGEETQYF. The CDR3 DNA sequence: TGTGCCAGCAGTTCAGGGGAAGAGACCCAGTACTTC.

The chain joins TRBV9 to TRBJ2-1; the D call may be TRBD1 or TRBD2 (5 bases each). From germline, CDR1 is SGDLS and CDR2 YYNGEE. The CDR3 covers 15 residues. The V and J ends lost 0 bases and 6 bases respectively, with 13 bases between them. The CDR3: CASSVGGNPGNEQFF. CDR3 DNA: TGTGCCAGCAGCGTAGGGGGGAACCCCGGCAATGAGCAGTTCTTC.

This sequence joins TRBV30 and TRBJ2-1; 8 nucleotides align to TRBD1. The ends lost 5 bases at V and 7 bases at J; junction bases unmatched: 10. The CDR3 is 14 residues long. The V gene's germline CDR1 is GTSNPN and CDR2 SVGIG (reference sequence). The CDR3: CAWGPGGMGNEQFF. CDR3 coding DNA: TGTGCCTGGGGCCCAGGGGGCATGGGGAATGAGCAGTTCTTC.

V is TRBV4-1 and J is TRBJ1-3, with D possibly matching TRBD1 (5 bases). V lost 4 bases to trimming and J lost 0 bases, with 16 bases between them. The germline gives CDR1 MGHRA, CDR2 YSYEKL. This CDR3 is built from 17 residues. The CDR3 sequence is CASSPRSGQASGNTIYF. The CDR3 DNA reads as TGCGCCAGCAGCCCTCGCAGCGGACAAGCCTCTGGAAACACCATATATTTT.

The J gene is TRBJ1-1, the V gene TRBV9; 10 nucleotides line up with TRBD1. The V and J ends lost 3 bases and 5 bases, in that order; junction bases with no gene match: 7. The CDR3 runs 15 residues. Germline assignment: CDR1 SGDLS and CDR2 YYNGEE. The CDR3 reads CASSAPGQGKTEAFF. CDR3 sequence (DNA): TGTGCCAGCAGCGCCCCGGGACAGGGGAAAACTGAAGCTTTCTTT. Full variable domain (outside the CDR3, taken from reference TRBV9 and TRBJ1-1): DSGVTQTPKHLITATGQRVTLRCSPRSGDLSVYWYQQSLDQGLQFLIQYYNGEERAKGNILERFSAQQFPDLHSELNLSSLELGDSALYFCASSAPGQGKTEAFFGQGTRLTVV.

CDR3 DNA sequence: TGTGCTAGTGACCGACAGAACACCGGGGAGCTGTTTTTT. Its translation is CASDRQNTGELFF. V gene TRBV12-5 combines with J gene TRBJ2-2; D is unclear. Between the trimmed V and J ends, which lost 7 bases and 1 base, there was a span of 7 bases. There are 13 residues in the CDR3. Germline CDR1 reads LGHNT; CDR2 reads FRNRAP.

This chain links TRBV24-1 with TRBJ1-5, with D tentatively TRBD1 (5 bases). This CDR3 region has 14 residues. Trimming left V 5 bases short and J 3 bases short, with 10 bases between. Germline CDR1 reads KGHDR; CDR2 reads SFDVKD. The CDR3 nucleotides read TGTGCCACCAGTGCCAGGGCCCTCAATCAGCCCCAGCATTTT. Its translation: CATSARALNQPQHF.

This chain connects TRBV3-1 (or the pseudogene TRBV3-2) to TRBJ2-1, with D perhaps matching TRBD1 or TRBD2 (5 bases each). Trimming removed 6 bases at V and 8 bases at J, with 26 bases between. Germline CDR1 LGHDT, CDR2 YNNKEL (reference sequence). The CDR3 contains 17 residues. The CDR3 DNA reads as TGTGCCAGCAGTTCCACGTCCGGGACCGTAATCCGCGATGAGCAGTTCTTC. This encodes CASSSTSGTVIRDEQFF.

This chain links TRBV7-6 with TRBJ1-3; 8 nucleotides agree with TRBD1. The V and J ends lost 3 bases and 1 base, in that order; junction bases with no gene match: 8. The CDR3 runs to 17 residues. CDR1 and CDR2 from the germline V gene are SGHVS and FNYEAQ. CDR3 in amino acids: CASSFSDRDVSGNTIYF. In DNA form, the CDR3 reads TGTGCCAGCAGCTTTTCGGACAGGGACGTATCTGGAAACACCATATATTTT.

This chain connects TRBV6-1 to TRBJ2-3; 7 positions agree with TRBD2. Looked up from germline, CDR1 is MNHNS and CDR2 is SASEGT. CDR3 length equals 15 residues. The J segment lost 4 bases and the V segment lost 1 base, leaving 5 bases of the junction unmatched. The chain's CDR3 is CASSEETGGPDTQYF. CDR3 coding DNA: TGTGCCAGCAGTGAAGAAACGGGGGGACCAGATACGCAGTATTTT.

The chain couples TRBV28 to TRBJ1-3, with D hard to call. The V and J ends lost 10 bases and 0 bases respectively, with 13 bases between them. This CDR3 contains 14 residues. The germline CDR1 and CDR2 sequences are MDHEN and SYDVKM. The CDR3, as DNA: TGTGCCACCCACGGGCTCCCCTCTGGAAACACCATATATTTT. Its translation is CATHGLPSGNTIYF.

The chain has TRBV10-3 and TRBJ1-1; TRBD1 is a possible D gene (5 bases). This CDR3 is 12 amino acids long. Germline CDR1 reads ENHRY; CDR2 reads SYGVKD. With 2 bases removed from V and 6 bases from J, the gap between germline ends came to 7 bases. The CDR3 sequence is CAISEDRSEAFF. CDR3 nucleotides: TGTGCCATCAGTGAGGACAGATCTGAAGCTTTCTTT.

In DNA, the CDR3 is TGTGCCAGCAGTTTTAGGGGCCCCGTATGGGAGCAGTACTTC. Translation gives CASSFRGPVWEQYF. This chain joins TRBV27 and TRBJ2-7; a possible D gene is TRBD1 (5 bases). Germline CDR1 is MNHEY and CDR2 is SMNVEV (reference sequence). Trimming removed 3 bases from V and 7 bases from J, with 16 bases in between. The CDR3 extends over 14 amino acids.

The rearrangement uses TRBV7-8 and TRBJ2-7; tentative D call: TRBD2 (6 bases). Per the germline V gene, CDR1 is SGHVS and CDR2 is FQNEAQ. Trimming left V 3 bases short and J 2 bases short, with 17 bases between. The CDR3 covers 16 residues. Here the CDR3 DNA reads TGTGCCAGCAGCTTCGCAGTGAGACTAGGCACCTACGAGCAGTACTTC. Protein product: CASSFAVRLGTYEQYF.

The chain couples TRBV18 to TRBJ1-1; D is possibly TRBD1 (5 bases). CDR1 KGHSH and CDR2 LQKENI come from the germline V gene. The CDR3 length is 12 residues. V lost 11 bases, J lost 4 bases, and 14 bases lay in between. CDR3: CAAGLTTTEAFF. The CDR3 nucleotides read TGTGCCGCGGGGCTTACGACCACTGAAGCTTTCTTT.

CDR3 in DNA: TGTGCCAGCAGCGCCCGACTTCAGGGAAACACCATATATTTT. This gives the protein CASSARLQGNTIYF. The rearrangement links TRBV14 to TRBJ1-3, with D uncertain. V was trimmed by 5 bases and J by 4 bases, leaving 12 bases between them. Germline V gene data show CDR1 as SGHDN and CDR2 as FVKESK. The CDR3 length is 14 residues.

The chain is built from TRBV27 and TRBJ2-3; D gene ambiguous. The CDR3 totals 13 residues. The germline gives CDR1 MNHEY, CDR2 SMNVEV (reference sequence). V was cut by 3 bases and J by 3 bases, with 7 bases left in between. The CDR3 nucleotides are TGTGCCAGCAGTTTCAGTCTTACAGATACGCAGTATTTT. It yields the protein CASSFSLTDTQYF.

The chain is built from TRBV5-6 and TRBJ2-7; 7 bases map to TRBD2. V shed 0 bases and J 6 bases; nucleotides not matched to a gene: 6. The CDR3 covers 14 residues. Per the germline V gene, CDR1 is SGHDT and CDR2 is YYEEEE. This CDR3 reads CASSLVGLRGEQYF. CDR3 sequence (DNA): TGTGCCAGCAGCTTGGTGGGACTACGGGGCGAGCAGTACTTC. The full variable domain, rest sourced from reference TRBV5-6 and TRBJ2-7, is DAGVTQSPTHLIKTRGQQVTLRCSPKSGHDTVSWYQQALGQGPQFIFQYYEEEERQRGNFPDRFSGHQFPNYSSELNVNALLLGDSALYLCASSLVGLRGEQYFGPGTRLTVT.

The sample holds one count of this clone. V usage is TRBV27 and J usage is TRBJ2-2, with D perhaps matching TRBD1 (6 bases). The CDR3 length is 17 residues. CDR1 and CDR2 (germline): MNHEY, SMNVEV (reference sequence). V was shortened by 0 bases and J by 0 bases, with 11 bases between the two germline ends. The CDR3 sequence: CASSLSIRTANTGELFF. The CDR3 coding sequence is TGTGCCAGCAGTTTATCGATCCGGACAGCGAACACCGGGGAGCTGTTTTTT.

The rearrangement uses TRBV11-3 and TRBJ2-1, with 8 bases that match TRBD2. The CDR3 contains 16 residues. Germline values: CDR1 SGHNT, CDR2 YENEEA. The V and J ends lost 6 bases and 10 bases, in that order; junction bases with no gene match: 17. CDR3 amino acids: CASSPYAGGPAGEQFF. CDR3 coding DNA: TGTGCCAGCAGTCCTTATGCGGGAGGCCCCGCAGGGGAGCAGTTCTTC.

This sequence joins TRBV7-2 and TRBJ2-3; 14 positions match TRBD2. From germline, CDR1 is SGHTA and CDR2 FQGNSA. Trimming removed 5 bases from V and 3 bases from J; junction bases left unmatched: 4. CDR3 length equals 16 residues. The CDR3 DNA follows: TGTGCCAGCAGCCTGGGACTAGCGGGAGCTACAGATACGCAGTATTTT. Translation: CASSLGLAGATDTQYF. Based on the CDR3 plus reference TRBV7-2 and TRBJ2-3, the full variable domain is GAGVSQSPSNKVTEKGKDVELRCDPISGHTALYWYRQSLGQGLEFLIYFQGNSAPDKSGLPSDRFSAERTGGSVSTLTIQRTQQEDSAVYLCASSLGLAGATDTQYFGPGTRLTVL.

The chain uses TRBV7-2 and TRBJ2-5; TRBD1 aligns across 7 bases. The germline CDR1 and CDR2 sequences are SGHTA and FQGNSA. The length of the CDR3 is 13 residues. The V and J ends lost 5 bases and 5 bases, in that order; junction bases with no gene match: 5. The DNA of the CDR3 is TGTGCCAGCAGCCTCCAGGGGGAGGAGACCCAGTACTTC. Amino acid sequence: CASSLQGEETQYF.

The genes are TRBV2 and TRBJ2-7; no definite D call. CDR3 length: 12 residues. With 6 bases removed from V and 2 bases from J, the gap between germline ends came to 8 bases. Germline assignment: CDR1 SNHLY and CDR2 FYNNEI. In DNA, the CDR3 is TGTGCCAGCAGGCCCGACCCCTACGAGCAGTACTTC. Translating gives CASRPDPYEQYF. Filled out from reference TRBV2 and TRBJ2-7, the complete variable domain reads EPEVTQTPSHQVTQMGQEVILRCVPISNHLYFYWYRQILGQKVEFLVSFYNNEISEKSEIFDDQFSVERPDGSNFTLKIRSTKLEDSAMYFCASRPDPYEQYFGPGTRLTVT.

The chain carries TRBV4-1 and TRBJ1-1; D is unclear. CDR1 is MGHRA and CDR2 is YSYEKL in the germline V gene. CDR3 length: 13 amino acids. V lost 1 base and J 0 bases, leaving 3 bases between the germline ends. The CDR3 DNA sequence: TGCGCCAGCAGCCAAGTCGTGAACACTGAAGCTTTCTTT. It yields the protein CASSQVVNTEAFF.

V usage is TRBV15 and J usage is TRBJ2-7; D remains unclear. Trimming removed 0 bases from V and 0 bases from J, with 9 bases in between. The CDR3 extends over 15 amino acids. CDR1 and CDR2 from the germline V gene are LNHNV and YYDKDF (reference sequence). The CDR3 DNA reads TGTGCCACCAGCAGAGATCATAGGAGCTCCTACGAGCAGTACTTC. It yields the protein CATSRDHRSSYEQYF.

The chain links TRBV27 to TRBJ2-7; 9 nucleotides match TRBD1. The V gene end was trimmed by 4 bases and the J gene end by 10 bases; junction bases not matched to a gene: 11. This CDR3 is built from 14 residues. Germline loops: CDR1 MNHEY, CDR2 SMNVEV (reference sequence). CDR3 residues: CASSSDRGYIGQYF. The CDR3 DNA is TGTGCCAGCAGTTCGGACAGGGGTTATATCGGACAGTACTTC.

The rearrangement joins TRBV7-2 to TRBJ1-4; no clear D gene. V was cut by 4 bases and J by 6 bases, with 12 bases left in between. The germline V gene encodes CDR1 SGHTA and CDR2 FQGNSA. CDR3 length: 14 amino acids. CDR3 coding DNA: TGTGCCAGCAGCTACCTGGCAAATGATGAAAAACTGTTTTTT. Translation gives CASSYLANDEKLFF.

This clone has only one observation. V and J are TRBV11-2 and TRBJ1-4; unclear D gene. Germline CDR1 is SGHAT and CDR2 is FQNNGV. The CDR3 spans 15 residues. V was clipped by 1 base and J by 0 bases, with 6 bases between them. As DNA, the CDR3 is TGTGCCAGCAGCTTAGCGGGGACAACTAATGAAAAACTGTTTTTT. This sequence encodes CASSLAGTTNEKLFF. The variable domain in full, completed from reference TRBV11-2 and TRBJ1-4, reads EAGVAQSPRYKIIEKRQSVAFWCNPISGHATLYWYQQILGQGPKLLIQFQNNGVVDDSQLPKDRFSAERLKGVDSTLKIQPAKLEDSAVYLCASSLAGTTNEKLFFGSGTQLSVL.

The CDR3 spells CASSSEGGTEAFF. The CDR3 DNA is TGTGCCAGCAGCTCGGAGGGGGGTACTGAAGCTTTCTTT. The chain combines TRBV7-9 with TRBJ1-1; TRBD1 is a possible D gene (6 bases). CDR1 and CDR2 (germline): SEHNR, FQNEAQ (reference sequence). V lost 4 bases to trimming and J lost 5 bases, with 11 bases between them. The CDR3 spans 13 residues. The variable domain in full, with the rest retrieved from reference TRBV7-9 and TRBJ1-1, is DTGVSQNPRHKITKRGQNVTFRCDPISEHNRLYWYRQTLGQGPEFLTYFQNEAQLEKSRLLSDRFSAERPKGSFSTLEIQRTEQGDSAMYLCASSSEGGTEAFFGQGTRLTVV.

The chain carries TRBV5-4 and TRBJ1-1; D ambiguous. Trimming took off 3 bases at V and 6 bases at J, with 6 bases between the two ends. CDR3 length: 11 amino acids. The germline CDR1 and CDR2 sequences are SGHNT and YYREEE (reference sequence). The CDR3 region has the DNA TGTGCCAGCAGCTCGATCTCTGAAGCTTTCTTT. This gives the protein CASSSISEAFF.